This T cell receptor beta chain came from a study of blood T cell repertoires in COVID-19. The method was immunoSEQ multiplex PCR; TCRdb's version includes in-frame clones alone and lacks a portion of them. This table has 220,000 or so clones, 65% to 85% appearing once. In assigning cohorts, the study relied on participant-reported clinical history. V trimming: 5 bases; J trimming: 6 bases; junction bases outside the gene matches: 4. The length of the CDR3 is 13 residues. The chain is built from TRBV12-3 or TRBV12-4 and TRBJ1-1, with 9 bases lining up with TRBD1. The sample consisted of PBMCs or T cells enriched from blood (not recorded which). This sequence originates from a woman aged 35 to 49 who had recovered from COVID-19. The DNA of the CDR3 is TGTGCCAGCAGTCAAACAGGGGGCCCTGAAGCTTTCTTT. It translates to CASSQTGGPEAFF.